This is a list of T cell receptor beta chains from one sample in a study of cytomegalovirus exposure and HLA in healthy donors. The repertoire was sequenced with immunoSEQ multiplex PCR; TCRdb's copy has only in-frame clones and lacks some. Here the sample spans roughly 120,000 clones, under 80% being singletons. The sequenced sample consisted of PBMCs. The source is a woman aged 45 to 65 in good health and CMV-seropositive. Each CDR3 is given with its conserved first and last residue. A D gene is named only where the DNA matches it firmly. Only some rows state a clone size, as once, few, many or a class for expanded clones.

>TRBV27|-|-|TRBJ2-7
TGTGCCAGCAGTCCCACAGGGTCCTCCTACGAGCAGTACTTC
CASSPTGSSYEQYF
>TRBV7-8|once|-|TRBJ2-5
TGTGCCAGCAGCTTCGGGGGCCAAGAGACCCAGTACTTC
CASSFGGQETQYF
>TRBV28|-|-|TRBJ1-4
TGTGCCAGCAGTTTTGACGGAGCAACTAATGAAAAACTGTTTTTT
CASSFDGATNEKLFF
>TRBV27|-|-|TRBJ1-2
TGTGCCAGCAGTTTATCGGGCCAGATTTTCCGTGGCTACACCTTC
CASSLSGQIFRGYTF
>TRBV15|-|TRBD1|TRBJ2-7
TGTGCCACCAGCAGGGGACAGGCCGCCTACGAGCAGTACTTC
CATSRGQAAYEQYF
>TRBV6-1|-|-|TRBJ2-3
TGTGCCAGCAGTGAATTAGGGGGGGCAGATACGCAGTATTTT
CASSELGGADTQYF
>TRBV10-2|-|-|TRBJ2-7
TGCGCCAGCAGTGAGTCGGGGAGCTCCTACGAGCAGTACTTC
CASSESGSSYEQYF
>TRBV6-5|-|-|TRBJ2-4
TGTGCCAGCAGTTACTCTTCGACAATAGCCAAAAACATTCAGTACTTC
CASSYSSTIAKNIQYF
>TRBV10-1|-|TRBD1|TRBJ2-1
TGCGCCAGCAGTGATGTATCGGGACAGGGGGTTAATAATGAGCAGTTCTTC
CASSDVSGQGVNNEQFF
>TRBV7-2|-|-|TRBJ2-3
TGTGCCAGCAGCTCGCAAAGCCTTCGCACAGATACGCAGTATTTT
CASSSQSLRTDTQYF
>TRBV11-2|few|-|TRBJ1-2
TGTGCCAGCAGCTCCTATAATCGGGACAAGACTTTTAACTATGGCTACACCTTC
CASSSYNRDKTFNYGYTF
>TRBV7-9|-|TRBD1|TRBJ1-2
TGTGCCAGCAGCTCAGACAGGGACGGCTACACCTTC
CASSSDRDGYTF
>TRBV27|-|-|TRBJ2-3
TGTGCCAGCAGTTTAATCGGCACAGATACGCAGTATTTT
CASSLIGTDTQYF
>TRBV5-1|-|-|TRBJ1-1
TGCGCCAGCAGCTTGGTGTGGGGGGACACTGAAGCTTTCTTT
CASSLVWGDTEAFF
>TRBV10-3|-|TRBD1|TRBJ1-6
TGTGCCATCAGACCCGGGACAGAGAATTCACCCCTCCACTTT
CAIRPGTENSPLHF
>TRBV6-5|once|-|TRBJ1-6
TGTGCCAGCAGCGACAGATTACCCTATAATTCACCCCTCCACTTT
CASSDRLPYNSPLHF
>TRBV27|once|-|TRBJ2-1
TGTGCCAGCAGTTCGGGAGCGGCGTTCCAGTTCTTC
CASSSGAAFQFF
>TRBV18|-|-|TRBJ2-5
TGTGCCAGCTCACCACCTACTGAGCAACAAGAGACCCAGTACTTC
CASSPPTEQQETQYF
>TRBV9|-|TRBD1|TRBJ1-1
TGTGCCAGCAGCCCTCGGACAGGGGGGACGACTGAAGCTTTCTTT
CASSPRTGGTTEAFF
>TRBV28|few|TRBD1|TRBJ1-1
TGTGCCAGCATTACACAGGGGAGAACTGAAGCTTTCTTT
CASITQGRTEAFF
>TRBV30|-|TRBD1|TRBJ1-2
TGTGCCTGGACTAGGACAGGGGAGAGGTATGGCTACACCTTC
CAWTRTGERYGYTF
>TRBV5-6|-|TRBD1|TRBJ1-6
TGTGCCAGCAGCTTGGACAGGGGAGTAAGTTCACCCCTCCACTTT
CASSLDRGVSSPLHF
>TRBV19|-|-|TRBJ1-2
TGTGCCAGTAGTAAGAACACCGCTAACTATGGCTACACCTTC
CASSKNTANYGYTF
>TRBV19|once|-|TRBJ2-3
TGTGCCAGTCAATCCCAGGCGACAGATACGCAGTATTTT
CASQSQATDTQYF
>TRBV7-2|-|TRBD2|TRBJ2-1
TGTGCCAGCAGCTTAGCGCGAAGGGCGAGTACTGGCGGGAGAGATTACAATGAGCAGTTCTTC
CASSLARRASTGGRDYNEQFF
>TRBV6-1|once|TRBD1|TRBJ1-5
TGTGCCAGCAGTGACATGGGACAGGGTGGACAGCCCCAGCATTTT
CASSDMGQGGQPQHF
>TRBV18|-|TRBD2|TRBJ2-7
TGTGCCAGCTCACCCGGACTAGCGGGAGAATCCTACGAGCAGTACTTC
CASSPGLAGESYEQYF
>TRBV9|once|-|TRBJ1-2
TGTGCCAGCAGCGTTGCGACAGACGTTAACTATGGCTACACCTTC
CASSVATDVNYGYTF
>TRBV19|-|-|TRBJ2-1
TGTGCCAGTAGTATAGCCCGGGGGAGCTCCTACAATGAGCAGTTCTTC
CASSIARGSSYNEQFF
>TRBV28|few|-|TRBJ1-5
TGTGCCAGCAGCTCCTCGTGGGGAGGGAACAATCAGCCCCAGCATTTT
CASSSSWGGNNQPQHF
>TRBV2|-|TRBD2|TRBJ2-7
TGTGCCAGCAGTGATCCGGGACTAGCGGGCTACGAGCAGTACTTC
CASSDPGLAGYEQYF
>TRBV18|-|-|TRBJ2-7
TGTGCCAGCTCACCCATGGGGGGGGGCCAACCTAACGAGCAGTACTTC
CASSPMGGGQPNEQYF
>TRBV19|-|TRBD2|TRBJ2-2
TGTGCCAGTAGTATAGGGGGGACTAGCGGACCGGGCCACACCGGGGAGCTGTTTTTT
CASSIGGTSGPGHTGELFF
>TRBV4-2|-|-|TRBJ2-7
TGTGCCAGCAGCCAAGATGTTGGCAGGGTCTACGAGCAGTACTTC
CASSQDVGRVYEQYF
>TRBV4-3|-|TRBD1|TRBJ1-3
TGCGCCAGCAGCCAAGGATGGCCCGACAGGGCTGGAAACACCATATATTTT
CASSQGWPDRAGNTIYF
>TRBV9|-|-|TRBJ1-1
TGTGCCAGCAGCTTGCTTCTTCAGGGGAGCACTGAAGCTTTCTTT
CASSLLLQGSTEAFF
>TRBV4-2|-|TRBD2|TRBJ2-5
TGTGCCAGCAGCCAAGCAACTAGCGGATATCAAGAGACCCAGTACTTC
CASSQATSGYQETQYF
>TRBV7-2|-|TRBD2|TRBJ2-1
TGTGCCAGCAGCCCAAGGACTAGCGGGACCTACAATGAGCAGTTCTTC
CASSPRTSGTYNEQFF
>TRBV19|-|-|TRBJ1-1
TGTGCCAGTAGGCGACAGACAATGAACACTGAAGCTTTCTTT
CASRRQTMNTEAFF
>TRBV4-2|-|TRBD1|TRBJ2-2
TGTGCCAGCAGCCATGAACTCCGGGACAGGAACACCGGGGAGCTGTTTTTT
CASSHELRDRNTGELFF
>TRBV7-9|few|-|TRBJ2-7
TGTGCCAGCAGCTTAATTAACTACGAGCAGTACTTC
CASSLINYEQYF
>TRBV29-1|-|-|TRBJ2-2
TGCAGCGTTGAGGCAGGGGCGGTCACCGGGGAGCTGTTTTTT
CSVEAGAVTGELFF
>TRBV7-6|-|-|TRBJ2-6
TGTGCCAGCAGCTTAGGAGGCGGGTCTGGGGCCAACGTCCTGACTTTC
CASSLGGGSGANVLTF
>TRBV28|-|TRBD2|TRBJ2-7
TGTGCCAGCAGTTTAAGCGGGATAAAGTACGAGCAGTACTTC
CASSLSGIKYEQYF
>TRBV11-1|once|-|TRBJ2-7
TGTGCCAGCAGCCTGGAGGGGACCTCCTACGAGCAGTACTTC
CASSLEGTSYEQYF
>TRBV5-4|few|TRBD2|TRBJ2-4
TGTGCCAGCAGCCACGGGGGGGAAGCCAAAAACATTCAGTACTTC
CASSHGGEAKNIQYF
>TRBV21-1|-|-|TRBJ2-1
TGTGCCAGCAGCAAAGATGAAGGGAGGGACAGGGTTCTCAATGAGCAGTTCTTC
CASSKDEGRDRVLNEQFF
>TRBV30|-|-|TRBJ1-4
TGTGCCTGGGGGGGGGAGGTGACAACTAATGAAAAACTGTTTTTT
CAWGGEVTTNEKLFF
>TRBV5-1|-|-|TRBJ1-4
TGCGCCAGCAGCAGTGGACAGCCTAATGAAAAACTGTTTTTT
CASSSGQPNEKLFF
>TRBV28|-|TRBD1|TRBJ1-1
TGTGCCAGCAGGCGGGACAGTGCGGCTTTCTTT
CASRRDSAAFF
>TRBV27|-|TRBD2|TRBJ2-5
TGTGCCAGCAGTTTTCCTAGCGGGTATCAAGAGACCCAGTACTTC
CASSFPSGYQETQYF
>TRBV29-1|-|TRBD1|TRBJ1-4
TGCAGCGTCGAGACAGGGGCGGCCAATGAAAAACTGTTTTTT
CSVETGAANEKLFF